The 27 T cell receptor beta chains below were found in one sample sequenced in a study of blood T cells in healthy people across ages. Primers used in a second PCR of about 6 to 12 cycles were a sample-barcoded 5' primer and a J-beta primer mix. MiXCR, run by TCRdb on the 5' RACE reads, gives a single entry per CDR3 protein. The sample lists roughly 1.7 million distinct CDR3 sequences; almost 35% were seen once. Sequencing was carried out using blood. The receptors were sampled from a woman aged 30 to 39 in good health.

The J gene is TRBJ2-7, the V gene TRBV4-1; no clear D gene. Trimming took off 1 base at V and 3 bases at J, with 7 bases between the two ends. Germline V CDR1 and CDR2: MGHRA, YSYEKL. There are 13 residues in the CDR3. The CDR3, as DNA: TGCGCCAGCAGCCAAGTACCTATCTACGAGCAGTACTTC. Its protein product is CASSQVPIYEQYF.

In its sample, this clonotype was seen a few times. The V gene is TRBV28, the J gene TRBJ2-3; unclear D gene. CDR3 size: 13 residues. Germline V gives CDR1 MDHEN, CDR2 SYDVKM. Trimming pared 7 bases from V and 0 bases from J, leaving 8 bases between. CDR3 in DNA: TGTGCCAGCATGGAGTCTAGCACAGATACGCAGTATTTT. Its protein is CASMESSTDTQYF. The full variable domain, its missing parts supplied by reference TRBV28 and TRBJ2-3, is DVKVTQSSRYLVKRTGEKVFLECVQDMDHENMFWYRQDPGLGLRLIYFSYDVKMKEKGDIPEGYSVSREKKERFSLILESASTNQTSMYLCASMESSTDTQYFGPGTRLTVL.

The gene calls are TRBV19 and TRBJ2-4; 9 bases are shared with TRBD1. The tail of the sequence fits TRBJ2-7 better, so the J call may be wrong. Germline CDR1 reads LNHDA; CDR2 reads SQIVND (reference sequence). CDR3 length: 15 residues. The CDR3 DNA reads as TGTGCCAGTAGTATCGGAGGACAGGGGTTCTACGAGCAGTACTTC. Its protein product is CASSIGGQGFYEQYF.

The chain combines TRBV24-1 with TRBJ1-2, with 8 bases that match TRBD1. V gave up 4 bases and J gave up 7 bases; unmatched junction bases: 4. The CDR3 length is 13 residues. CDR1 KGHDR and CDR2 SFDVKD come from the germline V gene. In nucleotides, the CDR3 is TGTGCCACCAGTGACAGGGGGCTCGGTGGCTACACCTTC. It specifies CATSDRGLGGYTF.

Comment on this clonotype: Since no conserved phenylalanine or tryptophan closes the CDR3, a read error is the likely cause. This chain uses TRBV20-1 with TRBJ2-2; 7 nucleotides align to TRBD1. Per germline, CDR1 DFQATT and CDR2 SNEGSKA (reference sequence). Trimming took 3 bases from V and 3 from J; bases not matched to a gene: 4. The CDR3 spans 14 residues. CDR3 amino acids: CSASRQGDTGELFC. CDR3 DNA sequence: TGCAGTGCTAGCCGGCAGGGGGACACCGGGGAGCTGTTTTGT.

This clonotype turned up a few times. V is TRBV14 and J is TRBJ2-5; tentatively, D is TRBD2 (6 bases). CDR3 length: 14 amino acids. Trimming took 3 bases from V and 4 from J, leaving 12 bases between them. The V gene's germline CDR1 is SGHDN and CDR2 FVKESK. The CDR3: CASSQGTVGETQYF. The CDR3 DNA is TGTGCCAGCAGCCAGGGGACTGTCGGAGAGACCCAGTACTTC.

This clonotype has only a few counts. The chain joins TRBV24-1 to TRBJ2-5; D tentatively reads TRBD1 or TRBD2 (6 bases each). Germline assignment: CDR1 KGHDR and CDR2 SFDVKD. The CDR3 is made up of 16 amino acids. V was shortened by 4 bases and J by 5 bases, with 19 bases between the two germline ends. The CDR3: CATSDKPKGGGETQYF. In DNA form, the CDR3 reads TGTGCCACCAGTGACAAACCCAAGGGGGGTGGGGAGACCCAGTACTTC.

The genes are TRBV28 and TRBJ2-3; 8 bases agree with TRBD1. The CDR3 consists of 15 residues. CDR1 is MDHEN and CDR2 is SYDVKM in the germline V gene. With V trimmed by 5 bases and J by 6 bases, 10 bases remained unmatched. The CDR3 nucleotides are TGTGCCAGCAGTCCTATTACCAGGGGGCGTGATACGCAGTATTTT. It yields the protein CASSPITRGRDTQYF.

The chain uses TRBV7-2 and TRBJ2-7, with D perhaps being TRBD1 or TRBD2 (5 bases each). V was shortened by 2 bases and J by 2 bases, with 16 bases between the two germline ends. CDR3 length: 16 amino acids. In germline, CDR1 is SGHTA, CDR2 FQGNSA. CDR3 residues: CASSLLPGTVAYEQYF. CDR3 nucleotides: TGTGCCAGCAGCTTATTACCGGGGACGGTAGCCTACGAGCAGTACTTC. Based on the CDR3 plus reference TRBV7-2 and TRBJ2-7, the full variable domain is GAGVSQSPSNKVTEKGKDVELRCDPISGHTALYWYRQSLGQGLEFLIYFQGNSAPDKSGLPSDRFSAERTGGSVSTLTIQRTQQEDSAVYLCASSLLPGTVAYEQYFGPGTRLTVT.

The CDR3: CASSQISKNTGELFF. The DNA for the CDR3 is TGTGCCAGCAGCCAAATATCAAAGAACACCGGGGAGCTGTTTTTT. The chain is built from TRBV4-2 and TRBJ2-2; D unresolved. Deletions cut 2 bases from V and 1 base from J, with 8 bases between. There are 15 residues in the CDR3. The germline CDR1 and CDR2 sequences are LGHNA and YNFKEQ.

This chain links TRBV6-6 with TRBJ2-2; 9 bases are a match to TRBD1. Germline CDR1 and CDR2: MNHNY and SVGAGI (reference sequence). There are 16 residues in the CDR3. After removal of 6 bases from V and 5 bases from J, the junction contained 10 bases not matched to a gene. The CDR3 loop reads CASSYPGQGKTGELFF. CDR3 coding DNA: TGTGCCAGCAGCTACCCGGGACAGGGTAAAACCGGGGAGCTGTTTTTT.

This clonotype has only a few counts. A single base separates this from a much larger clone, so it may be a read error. CDR3 region: CASSQVSGGEKRETQYF. CDR3 bases: TGTGCCAGCAGCCAAGTGTCTGGCGGGGAGAAGCGAGAGACCCAGTACTTC. The chain recombines TRBV4-2 with TRBJ2-5; D is possibly TRBD2 (6 bases). This CDR3 has 17 residues. Germline CDR1 LGHNA, CDR2 YNFKEQ. V was trimmed by 1 base and J by 4 bases, leaving 19 bases between them.

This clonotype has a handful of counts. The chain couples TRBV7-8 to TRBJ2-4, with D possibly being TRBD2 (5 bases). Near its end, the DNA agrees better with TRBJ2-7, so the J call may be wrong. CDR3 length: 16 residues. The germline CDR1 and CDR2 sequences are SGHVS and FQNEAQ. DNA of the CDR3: TGTGCCAGCAGCGCACCTGGAGCGGATCTATGGGGCGAGCAGTACTTC. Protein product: CASSAPGADLWGEQYF.

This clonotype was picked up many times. CDR3 DNA sequence: TGCGCCAGCAGCCAAACAGAATTACTAGCGGGAGGTACCCGGGTGCAGTTCTTC. Protein product: CASSQTELLAGGTRVQFF. The gene calls are TRBV4-1 and TRBJ2-1; 12 nucleotides line up with TRBD2. Germline CDR1 and CDR2: MGHRA and YSYEKL. The CDR3 loop spans 18 amino acids. V shed 2 bases and J 12 bases; nucleotides not matched to a gene: 17.

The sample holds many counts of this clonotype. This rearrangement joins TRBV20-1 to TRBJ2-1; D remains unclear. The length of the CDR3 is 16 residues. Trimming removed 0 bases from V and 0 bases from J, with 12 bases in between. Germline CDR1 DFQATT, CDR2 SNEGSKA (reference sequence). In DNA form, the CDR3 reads TGCAGTGCTAGAGATGCGGCCCAGAGCTCCTACAATGAGCAGTTCTTC. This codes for CSARDAAQSSYNEQFF.

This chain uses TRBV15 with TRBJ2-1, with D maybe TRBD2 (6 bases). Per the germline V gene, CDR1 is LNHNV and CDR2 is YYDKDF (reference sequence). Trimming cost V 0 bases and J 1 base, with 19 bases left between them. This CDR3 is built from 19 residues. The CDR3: CATSRERDLSSWSYNEQFF. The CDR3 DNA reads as TGTGCCACCAGCAGAGAGCGGGACCTCTCAAGTTGGTCCTACAATGAGCAGTTCTTC.

The CDR3 region has the DNA TGCAGTGCTAGAGATATGGGGGACGAGCAGTACTTC. It translates to CSARDMGDEQYF. This chain uses TRBV20-1 with TRBJ2-7; TRBD1 or TRBD2 may be the D gene (5 bases each). The V end lost 0 bases, the J end lost 5 bases, and 8 bases lay between the germline ends. Looked up from germline, CDR1 is DFQATT and CDR2 is SNEGSKA (reference sequence). This CDR3 has 12 residues.

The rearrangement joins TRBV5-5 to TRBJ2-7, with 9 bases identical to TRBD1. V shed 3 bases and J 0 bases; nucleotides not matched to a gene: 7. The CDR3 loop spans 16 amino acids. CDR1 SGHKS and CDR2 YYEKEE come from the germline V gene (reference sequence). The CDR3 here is CASSSPPDRGSYEQYF. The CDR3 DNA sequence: TGTGCCAGCAGCTCCCCCCCGGACAGGGGCTCCTACGAGCAGTACTTC.

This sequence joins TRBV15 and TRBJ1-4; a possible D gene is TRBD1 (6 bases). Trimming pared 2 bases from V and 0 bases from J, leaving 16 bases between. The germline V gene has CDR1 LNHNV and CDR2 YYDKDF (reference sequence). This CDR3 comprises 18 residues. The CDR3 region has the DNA TGTGCCACCAGCAGAAATGGAACAGGGTTCGCAACTAATGAAAAACTGTTTTTT. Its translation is CATSRNGTGFATNEKLFF.

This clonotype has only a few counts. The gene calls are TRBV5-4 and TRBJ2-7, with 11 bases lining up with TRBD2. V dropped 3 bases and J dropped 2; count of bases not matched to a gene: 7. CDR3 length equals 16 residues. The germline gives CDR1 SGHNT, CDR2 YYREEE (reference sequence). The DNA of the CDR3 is TGTGCCAGCAGCTCACAGACTAGCGGGGTCCCCTACGAGCAGTACTTC. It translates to CASSSQTSGVPYEQYF.

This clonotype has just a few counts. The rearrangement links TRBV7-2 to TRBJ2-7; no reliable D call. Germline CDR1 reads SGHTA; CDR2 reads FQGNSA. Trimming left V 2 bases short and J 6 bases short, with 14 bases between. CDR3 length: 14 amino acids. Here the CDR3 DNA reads TGTGCCAGCAGCTTAATACCGAACGTGGGCGAGCAGTACTTC. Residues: CASSLIPNVGEQYF.

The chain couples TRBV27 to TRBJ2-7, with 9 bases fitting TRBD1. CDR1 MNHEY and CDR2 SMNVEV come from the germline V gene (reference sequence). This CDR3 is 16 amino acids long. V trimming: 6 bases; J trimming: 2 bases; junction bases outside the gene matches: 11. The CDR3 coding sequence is TGTGCCAGCAGACCCAAGACTGGACAGGGGCCCTACGAGCAGTACTTC. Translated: CASRPKTGQGPYEQYF.

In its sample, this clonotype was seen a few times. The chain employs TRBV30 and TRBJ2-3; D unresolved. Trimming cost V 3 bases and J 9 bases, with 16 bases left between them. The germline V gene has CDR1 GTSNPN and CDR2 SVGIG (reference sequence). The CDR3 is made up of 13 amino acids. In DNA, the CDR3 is TGTGCCTGGAGCTCACGAAAGGGAAGCACGCAGTATTTT. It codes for CAWSSRKGSTQYF.

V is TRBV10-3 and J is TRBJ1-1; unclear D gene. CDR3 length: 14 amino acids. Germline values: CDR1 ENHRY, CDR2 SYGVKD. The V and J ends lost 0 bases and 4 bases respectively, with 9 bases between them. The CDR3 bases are TGTGCCATCAGTGAGTCGGGGTCGGGCACTGAAGCTTTCTTT. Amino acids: CAISESGSGTEAFF.

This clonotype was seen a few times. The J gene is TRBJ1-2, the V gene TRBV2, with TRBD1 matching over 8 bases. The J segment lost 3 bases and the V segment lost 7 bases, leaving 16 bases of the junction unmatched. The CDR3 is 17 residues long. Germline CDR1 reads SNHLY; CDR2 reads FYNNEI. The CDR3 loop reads CASILSSARGLDYGYTF. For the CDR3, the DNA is TGTGCCAGCATACTATCCTCGGCCAGGGGGCTCGACTATGGCTACACCTTC.

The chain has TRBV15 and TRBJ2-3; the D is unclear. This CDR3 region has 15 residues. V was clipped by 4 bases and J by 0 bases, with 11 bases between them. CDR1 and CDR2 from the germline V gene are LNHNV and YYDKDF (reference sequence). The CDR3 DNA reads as TGTGCCACCAGCACCAGGTCCCGGAGCACAGATACGCAGTATTTT. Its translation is CATSTRSRSTDTQYF.

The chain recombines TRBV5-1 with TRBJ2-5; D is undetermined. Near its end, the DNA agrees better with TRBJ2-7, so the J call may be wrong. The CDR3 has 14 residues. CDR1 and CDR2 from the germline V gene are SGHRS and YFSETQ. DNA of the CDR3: TGCGCCAGCAGCTTGGGAGTTCCCATCTACGAGCAGTACTTC. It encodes CASSLGVPIYEQYF.